This paragraph reports one T cell receptor beta chain. The V gene lost 3 bases and the J gene lost 2 bases, with 22 bases spanning the gap. The CDR3 covers 18 residues. The germline gives CDR1 SGHDT, CDR2 YYEEEE. The sample belongs to a study of blood T cell repertoires in COVID-19. This table comes from immunoSEQ multiplex PCR, and its TCRdb copy is limited to in-frame clones, with some not included. In the table there are about 480,000 clones, roughly nine tenths of which are singletons. The receptor comes from a man younger than 35 with COVID-19, enrolled during active disease. The sample comprised peripheral blood. The chain recombines TRBV5-6 with TRBJ2-3; D may be TRBD1 (5 bases). CDR3 in DNA: TGTGCCAGCAGCTCCTACGCCAGGGCCCAGAGGATCACAGATACGCAGTATTTT. Protein product: CASSSYARAQRITDTQYF.